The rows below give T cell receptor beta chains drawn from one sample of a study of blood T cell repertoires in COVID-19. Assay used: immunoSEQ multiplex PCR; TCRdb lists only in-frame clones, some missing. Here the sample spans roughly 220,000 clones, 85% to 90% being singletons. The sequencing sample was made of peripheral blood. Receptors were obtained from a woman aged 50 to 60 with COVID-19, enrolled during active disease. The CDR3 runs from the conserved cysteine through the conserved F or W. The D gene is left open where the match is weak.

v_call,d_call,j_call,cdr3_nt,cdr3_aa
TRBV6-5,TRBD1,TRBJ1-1,TGTGCCAGCAGTTCCCGACAGGGGATGAACACTGAAGCTTTCTTT,CASSSRQGMNTEAFF
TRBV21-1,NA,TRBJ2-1,TGTGCCAGCAGCTGCAGAAACCCCTCCTACAATGAGCAGTTCTTC,CASSCRNPSYNEQFF
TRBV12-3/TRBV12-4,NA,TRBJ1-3,TGTGCCAGCAGTTCAAGCCTATTCACCATATATTTT,CASSSSLFTIYF
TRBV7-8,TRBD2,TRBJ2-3,TGTGCCAGCAGCTTAGCAGCGGGGGGGCTTGGCACAGATACGCAGTATTTT,CASSLAAGGLGTDTQYF
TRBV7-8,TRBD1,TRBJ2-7,TGTGCCAGCAGCCTCCAAACCGGACAGGAACACGAGCAGTACTTC,CASSLQTGQEHEQYF
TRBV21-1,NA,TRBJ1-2,TGTGCCAGCAGCAAATGGGTGGACAGGGGCGAGGTCTATGGCTACACCTTC,CASSKWVDRGEVYGYTF
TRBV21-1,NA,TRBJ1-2,TGTGCCAGCAGCAAAGGGGCAGGGGCCCGTGTAGGCTACACCTTC,CASSKGAGARVGYTF
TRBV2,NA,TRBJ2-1,TGTGCCGTACAGGGCTCCTACAATGAGCAGTTCTTC,CAVQGSYNEQFF
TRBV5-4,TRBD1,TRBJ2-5,TGTGCCAGCAGCTTACAGGGGGTCGGGGAGACCCAGTACTTC,CASSLQGVGETQYF
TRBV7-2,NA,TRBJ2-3,TGTGCCAGCAGCTTACAGGGGAGAGATACGCAGTATTTT,CASSLQGRDTQYF
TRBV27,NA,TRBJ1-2,TGTGCCAGCAGTTTAATGGGGGGATTACAGGTCCTCTATGGCTACACCTTC,CASSLMGGLQVLYGYTF
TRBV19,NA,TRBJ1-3,TGTGCCAGTAACCGCGGGGGAACCTCTGGAAACACCATATATTTT,CASNRGGTSGNTIYF
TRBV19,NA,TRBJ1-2,TGTGCCAGTAGTACCCGGACACCTAACTATGGCTACACCTTC,CASSTRTPNYGYTF
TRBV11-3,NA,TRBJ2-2,TGTGCCAGCAGCTTAGTTAGGGGGTCCGGGGAGCTGTTTTTT,CASSLVRGSGELFF
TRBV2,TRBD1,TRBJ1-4,TGTGCCAGGAGGACAGGGGCTAATGAAAAACTGTTTTTT,CARRTGANEKLFF
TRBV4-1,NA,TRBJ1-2,TGCGCCAGCAGCCCCCCACGGGGGAGCTACACCTTC,CASSPPRGSYTF
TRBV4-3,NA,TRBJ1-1,TGCGCCAGCAGCCAAGATGGGGGTGGGGGGACTGAAGCTTTCTTT,CASSQDGGGGTEAFF
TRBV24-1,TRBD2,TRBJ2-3,TGTGCCACCAGTGACTTAGCGGGACCCTTTACAGATACGCAGTATTTT,CATSDLAGPFTDTQYF
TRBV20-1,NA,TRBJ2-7,TGCAGTGCTAGATCCTACTACGAGCAGTACTTC,CSARSYYEQYF
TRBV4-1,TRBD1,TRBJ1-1,TGCGCCAGCAGCCAAGATAAGGACAGGGGGCACGCTTTCTTT,CASSQDKDRGHAFF